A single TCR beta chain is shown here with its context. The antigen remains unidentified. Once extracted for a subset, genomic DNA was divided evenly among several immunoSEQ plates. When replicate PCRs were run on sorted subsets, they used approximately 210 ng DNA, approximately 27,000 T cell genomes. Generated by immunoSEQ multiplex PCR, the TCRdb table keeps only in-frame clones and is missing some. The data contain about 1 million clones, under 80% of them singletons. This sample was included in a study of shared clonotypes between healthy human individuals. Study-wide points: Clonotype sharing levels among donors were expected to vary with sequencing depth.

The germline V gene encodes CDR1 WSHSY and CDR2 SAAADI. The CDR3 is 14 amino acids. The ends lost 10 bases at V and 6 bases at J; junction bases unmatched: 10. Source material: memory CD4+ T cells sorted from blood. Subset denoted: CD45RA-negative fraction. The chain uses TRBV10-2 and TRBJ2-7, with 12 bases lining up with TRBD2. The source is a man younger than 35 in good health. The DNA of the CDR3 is TGCGCCACCGTCACTAGCGGGGGGATCGCCGAGCAGTACTTC. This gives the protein CATVTSGGIAEQYF.